This T cell receptor beta chain was sequenced in a study of breast tumors, draining lymph nodes, adjacent tissues. Samples came from axillary lymph nodes draining the breast cancer. General study findings and limits: Tumor repertoires ranked between lymph nodes and nontumor tissue in diversity, with V and J gene preferences. Data only fit, rather than demonstrated, lymph node origin of most tumor T cells.

This CDR3 region has 11 residues. V dropped 6 bases and J dropped 6 bases, with 9 bases sitting between them. TCRdb independently ran MiXCR on the multiplex PCR reads; one entry per CDR3 protein. The data show about 94,000 distinct CDR3 sequences, with over 25% seen just once and more than 7% held by the top ten. This clonotype was seen repeatedly, ten times or more. Antigen specificity is unknown. The chain combines TRBV12-3 or TRBV12-4 with TRBJ2-7; weak D call: TRBD2 (6 bases). The TCR was taken from a female donor with breast cancer. Some clones in this sample may be carry-over from other donors' samples. The material sequenced was axillary lymph node tissue. The CDR3 protein is CASSRAGEQYF. Here the CDR3 DNA reads TGTGCCAGCAGCCGAGCGGGCGAGCAGTACTTC.